These 13 T cell receptor beta chains share one sample of origin, sequenced in a study of human versus mouse CDR3 diversity and MHC coevolution. Sequencing was performed with immunoSEQ multiplex PCR; in TCRdb, only in-frame clones are kept and a portion is missing. Among some 80,000 clones listed, roughly 90% were seen once. Material for sequencing was naive CD4+ T cells from blood. Subset denoted: CD45RO-negative CD62L-positive naive CD4 T cells. The source is a person between 25 and 70 years old in good health.

V is TRBV5-6 and J is TRBJ2-5; tentatively, D is TRBD2 (6 bases). Germline CDR1 SGHDT, CDR2 YYEEEE. The V and J ends lost 0 bases and 4 bases respectively, with 16 bases between them. The CDR3 extends over 16 amino acids. Here the CDR3 DNA reads TGTGCCAGCAGCTTGGGTTTTCAGGCAGCGGGAGAGACCCAGTACTTC. Protein: CASSLGFQAAGETQYF.

V usage is TRBV5-6 and J usage is TRBJ1-5, with a tentative D call TRBD1 (6 bases). This CDR3 spans 14 amino acids. Germline CDR1 reads SGHDT; CDR2 reads YYEEEE. V was clipped by 4 bases and J by 4 bases, with 12 bases between them. The CDR3 protein is CASSPPQGNQPQHF. DNA for the CDR3: TGTGCCAGCAGCCCCCCACAGGGTAATCAGCCCCAGCATTTT.

J is TRBJ2-5 and V is TRBV7-8; 7 bases match TRBD2. The J call may be in error: the DNA end matches TRBJ2-7 better. Germline V gene lookup returns CDR1 SGHVS and CDR2 FQNEAQ. This CDR3 contains 17 residues. The CDR3 DNA reads TGTGCCAGCAGCTTAGGTCCCACTAGCGATCGCTCCTACGAGCAGTACTTC. This codes for CASSLGPTSDRSYEQYF.

The DNA of the CDR3 is TGTGCCAGCAGTTTAAGGAGGACAGGGGTTAAGGATACGCAGTATTTT. Residues: CASSLRRTGVKDTQYF. The gene calls are TRBV28 and TRBJ2-3, with TRBD1 matching 9 bases. This CDR3 region has 16 residues. V was pared by 2 bases and J by 6 bases, with 9 bases of the junction left unmatched. Looked up from germline, CDR1 is MDHEN and CDR2 is SYDVKM. Full variable domain (outside the CDR3, taken from reference TRBV28 and TRBJ2-3): DVKVTQSSRYLVKRTGEKVFLECVQDMDHENMFWYRQDPGLGLRLIYFSYDVKMKEKGDIPEGYSVSREKKERFSLILESASTNQTSMYLCASSLRRTGVKDTQYFGPGTRLTVL.

The rearrangement joins TRBV2 to TRBJ2-2; possible D gene TRBD2, 6 bases. Germline lookup yields CDR1 SNHLY and CDR2 FYNNEI. V was trimmed by 4 bases and J by 1 base, leaving 7 bases between them. This CDR3 spans 14 amino acids. For the CDR3, the DNA is TGTGCCAGCAGTGGGGGACTGAACACCGGGGAGCTGTTTTTT. Translation: CASSGGLNTGELFF.

The chain links TRBV5-1 to TRBJ2-2, with 8 bases matching TRBD2. The CDR3 length is 16 residues. Unmatched junction bases numbered 4, after V lost 2 bases and J lost 1 base. CDR1 and CDR2 from the germline V gene are SGHRS and YFSETQ. CDR3 loop: CASSFRGGQNTGELFF. The DNA for the CDR3 is TGCGCCAGCAGCTTTCGGGGGGGCCAGAACACCGGGGAGCTGTTTTTT.

The chain couples TRBV18 to TRBJ1-5; TRBD1 is a possible D gene (5 bases). Germline V gene lookup returns CDR1 KGHSH and CDR2 LQKENI. This CDR3 is 14 amino acids long. Trimming took 3 bases from V and 1 from J, leaving 7 bases between them. CDR3 coding DNA: TGTGCCAGCTCACCCCGACAGAGCAATCAGCCCCAGCATTTT. Residues: CASSPRQSNQPQHF.

This sequence joins TRBV19 and TRBJ2-1, with 12 nucleotides matching TRBD2. This CDR3 is built from 15 residues. Germline assignment: CDR1 LNHDA and CDR2 SQIVND (reference sequence). V dropped 4 bases and J dropped 9; count of bases not matched to a gene: 7. The CDR3 loop reads CASSNLAGGPGEQFF. The CDR3 DNA reads as TGTGCCAGTAGTAATCTAGCGGGAGGGCCCGGTGAGCAGTTCTTC.

The V and J genes are TRBV7-2 and TRBJ2-7, with 11 bases aligning to TRBD1. Germline loops: CDR1 SGHTA, CDR2 FQGNSA. This CDR3 is 14 amino acids long. Germline trimming cut 5 bases from V and 3 bases from J; bases unmatched to any gene: 3. For the CDR3, the DNA is TGTGCCAGCAGCCAAGGGACAGGGGGCTACGAGCAGTACTTC. It translates to CASSQGTGGYEQYF.

The chain has TRBV6-1 and TRBJ1-2; 10 nucleotides agree with TRBD1. V shed 0 bases and J 8 bases; nucleotides not matched to a gene: 9. Germline V gene data show CDR1 as MNHNS and CDR2 as SASEGT. CDR3 length equals 16 residues. CDR3 sequence (DNA): TGTGCCAGCAGTGAAGCCCCGACAGGGGGCGATCAGGGCTACACCTTC. Its protein is CASSEAPTGGDQGYTF.

This clone occurred once. The V gene is TRBV6-1, the J gene TRBJ2-3, with 8 bases that match TRBD2. The CDR3 spans 16 residues. The ends lost 2 bases at V and 3 bases at J; junction bases unmatched: 7. Germline V CDR1 and CDR2: MNHNS, SASEGT. CDR3 amino acids: CASSERGAGETDTQYF. The CDR3 DNA reads as TGTGCCAGCAGTGAAAGAGGAGCGGGAGAAACAGATACGCAGTATTTT.

The V and J genes are TRBV18 and TRBJ1-2; possible D gene TRBD1, 5 bases. The V end was cut by 2 bases, the J end by 4 bases, with 14 bases between. CDR1 is KGHSH, CDR2 LQKENI, per germline. The CDR3 sequence is 15 residues long. CDR3 bases: TGTGCCAGCTCACCAGGGCAGGGTTTAATCTATGGCTACACCTTC. This codes for CASSPGQGLIYGYTF.

The chain combines TRBV19 with TRBJ2-5; D may be TRBD1 (5 bases). The CDR3 length is 13 residues. Trimming shortened V by 4 bases and J by 4 bases, and 10 bases separated the two germline ends. The germline CDR1 and CDR2 sequences are LNHDA and SQIVND (reference sequence). CDR3 DNA sequence: TGTGCCAGTAGTAATAGGGGTGGAGAGACCCAGTACTTC. Translated: CASSNRGGETQYF.